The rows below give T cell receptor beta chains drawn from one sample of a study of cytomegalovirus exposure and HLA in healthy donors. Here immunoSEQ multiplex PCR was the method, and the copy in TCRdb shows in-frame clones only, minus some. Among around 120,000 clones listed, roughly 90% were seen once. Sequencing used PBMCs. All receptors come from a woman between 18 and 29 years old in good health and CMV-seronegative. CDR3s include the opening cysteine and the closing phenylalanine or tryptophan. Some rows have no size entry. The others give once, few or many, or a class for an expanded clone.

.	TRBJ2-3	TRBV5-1	CASKRGRLGGTDTQYF
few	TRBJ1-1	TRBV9	CASSVGQGGTEAFF
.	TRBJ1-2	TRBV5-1	CASSLPPGGGYTF
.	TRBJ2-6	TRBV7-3	CASSSGGPGANVLTF
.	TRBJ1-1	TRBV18	CASSPRQGSDAEAFF
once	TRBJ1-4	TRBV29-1	CSGLGGDRPNEKLFF
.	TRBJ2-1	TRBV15	CATEEGAGPQFF
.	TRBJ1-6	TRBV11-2	CASSLTQSNSPLHF
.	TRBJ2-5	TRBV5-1	CASSLVGSRTFQETQYF
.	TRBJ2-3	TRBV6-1	CASRLAGASTDTQYF
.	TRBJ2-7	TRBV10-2	CASSDVRGLTVAYEQYF
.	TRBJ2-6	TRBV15	CATSPMASGANVLTF
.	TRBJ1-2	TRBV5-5	CASSLADSYGYTF
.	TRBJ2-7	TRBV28	CASTRLAGGLFHAYEQYF
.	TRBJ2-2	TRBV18	CASSPPDRAGMNGELFF
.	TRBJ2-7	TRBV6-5	CASSGGTGPYEQYF
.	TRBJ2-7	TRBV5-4	CASSLGIADPSYEQYF
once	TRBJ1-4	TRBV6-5	CASSRGAAGNEKLFF
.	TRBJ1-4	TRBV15	CATSSLSGQGKKLFF
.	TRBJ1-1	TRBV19	CATQYWRGSTEAFF
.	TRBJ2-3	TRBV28	CASSLLRLRASTDTQYF
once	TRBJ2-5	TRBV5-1	CASSLSWSTQETQYF
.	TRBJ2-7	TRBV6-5	CASSYGTGSRNEQYF
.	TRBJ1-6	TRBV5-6	CASSAGQTASPLHF
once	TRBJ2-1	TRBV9	CASSVLGLAGGNEQFF
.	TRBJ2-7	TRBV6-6	CASSYSLRDRAYEQYF
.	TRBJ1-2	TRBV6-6	CATARVSNYGYTF
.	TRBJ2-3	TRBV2	CASTGLAGGGTQYF
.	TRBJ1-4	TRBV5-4	CASSRDSPTTNEKLFF
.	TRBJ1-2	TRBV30	CAWTGGAIYGYTF
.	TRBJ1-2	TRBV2	CASSESPTGYGYTF
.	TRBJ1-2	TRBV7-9	CASSSSGVLYGYTF
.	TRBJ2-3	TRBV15	CATSRAGQRGDTQYF
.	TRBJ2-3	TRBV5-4	CASSLGLAGDGDTQYF
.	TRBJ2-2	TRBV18	CASSPPGLADNTGELFF
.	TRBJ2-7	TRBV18	CASSPTLYEQYF
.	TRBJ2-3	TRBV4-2	CASSRFLAGSTDTQYF
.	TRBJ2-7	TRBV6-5	CASMVTPGSYEQYF
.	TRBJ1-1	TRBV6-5	CASRGGGQGTEAFF
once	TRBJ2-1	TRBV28	CASSLRDLRFTEQFF
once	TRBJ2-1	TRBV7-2	CASSLMEGVGNEQFF
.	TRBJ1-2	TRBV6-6	CASSYSTGGYGYTF
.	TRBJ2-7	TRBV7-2	CASSNPDRGSYEQYF
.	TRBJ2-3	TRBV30	CAWSVVSGGAGTQYF
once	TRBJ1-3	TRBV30	CAWSSPTGQGARGNTIYF
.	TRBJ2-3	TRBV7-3	CASSLVGADTQYF
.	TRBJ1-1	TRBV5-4	CASSSQGITEAFF
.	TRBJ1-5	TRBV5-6	CASSLGAGSQPQHF
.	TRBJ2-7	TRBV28	CASSSGQTYEQYF
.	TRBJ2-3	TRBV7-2	CASSSYRLAGGHPKDTQYF
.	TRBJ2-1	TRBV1	CTSSQGTSGTYNEQFF